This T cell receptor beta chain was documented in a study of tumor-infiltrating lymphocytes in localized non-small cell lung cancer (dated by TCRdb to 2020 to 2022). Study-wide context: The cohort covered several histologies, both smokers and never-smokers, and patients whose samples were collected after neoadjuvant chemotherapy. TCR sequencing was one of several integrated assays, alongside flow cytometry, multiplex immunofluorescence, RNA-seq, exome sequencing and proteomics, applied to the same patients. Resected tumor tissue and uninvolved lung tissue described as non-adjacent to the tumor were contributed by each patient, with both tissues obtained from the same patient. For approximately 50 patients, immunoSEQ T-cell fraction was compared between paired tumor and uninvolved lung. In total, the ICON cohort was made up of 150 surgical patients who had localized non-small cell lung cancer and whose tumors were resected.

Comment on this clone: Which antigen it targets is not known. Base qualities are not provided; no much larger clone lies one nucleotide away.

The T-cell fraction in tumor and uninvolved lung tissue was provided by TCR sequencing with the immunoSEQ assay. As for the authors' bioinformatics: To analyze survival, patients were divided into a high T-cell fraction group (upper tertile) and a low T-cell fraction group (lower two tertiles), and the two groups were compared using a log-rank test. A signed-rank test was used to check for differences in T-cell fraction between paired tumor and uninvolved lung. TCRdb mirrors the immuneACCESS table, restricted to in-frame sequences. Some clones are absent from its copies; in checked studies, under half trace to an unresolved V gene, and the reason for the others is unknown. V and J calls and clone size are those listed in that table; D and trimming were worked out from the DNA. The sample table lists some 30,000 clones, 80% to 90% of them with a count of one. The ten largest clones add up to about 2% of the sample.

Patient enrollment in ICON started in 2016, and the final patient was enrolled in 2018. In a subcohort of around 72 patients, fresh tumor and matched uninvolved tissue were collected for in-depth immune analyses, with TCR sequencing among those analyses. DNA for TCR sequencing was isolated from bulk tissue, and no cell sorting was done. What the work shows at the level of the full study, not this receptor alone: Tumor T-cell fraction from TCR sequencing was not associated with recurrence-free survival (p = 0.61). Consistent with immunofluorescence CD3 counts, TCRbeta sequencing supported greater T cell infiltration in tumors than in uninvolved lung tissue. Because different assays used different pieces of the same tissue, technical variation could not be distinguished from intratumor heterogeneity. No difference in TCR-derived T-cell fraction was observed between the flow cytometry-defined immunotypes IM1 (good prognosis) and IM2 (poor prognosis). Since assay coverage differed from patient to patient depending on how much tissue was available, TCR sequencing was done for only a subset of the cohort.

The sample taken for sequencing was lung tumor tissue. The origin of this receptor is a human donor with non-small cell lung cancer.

The CDR3 sequence is CASSQEGDRRANYGYTF. The sequenced DNA is TGTGCCAGCAGCCAAGAGGGGGACAGGAGAGCTAACTATGGCTACACCTTC. The sequence joins TRBV4-2 to TRBJ1-2; TRBD1 agrees with 8 junctional bases. At the junction V is shortened by 0 bases and J by 0 bases; bases outside the gene matches: 6. Reading from cysteine to phenylalanine, the CDR3 counts 17 amino acids. Only CDR3 DNA is held: 51 bases, read in frame from base 1. The germline V gene sets CDR1 to LGHNA and CDR2 to YNFKEQ.